This is a list of T cell receptor beta chains from one sample in a study of blood T cell repertoires in COVID-19. The table came from immunoSEQ multiplex PCR; TCRdb's copy has only in-frame clones and leaves some out. The table includes hundreds of thousands of clones, 70% to 85% detected once. The sequenced material came from peripheral blood. Receptors originate from an elderly woman with acute or convalescent COVID-19. CDR3s include the opening cysteine and the closing phenylalanine or tryptophan. The order of the fields is V gene, J gene, clone size, D gene, CDR3 DNA, CDR3 protein. The D gene is left open where the match is weak. Not all rows give a size; the values are once, few, many and, for expanded clones, a class.

TRBV18	TRBJ1-2	NA	TRBD1	TGTGCCAGCTCACCCGCGCGACAGGGCAATAACTATGGCTACACCTTC	CASSPARQGNNYGYTF
TRBV27	TRBJ2-7	NA	TRBD2	TGTGCCAGCAGTATCGCAGCGGGGGGGCGATACGAGCAGTACTTC	CASSIAAGGRYEQYF
TRBV6-1	TRBJ1-1	NA	NA	TGTGCCAGCAGTGATTTTCGGGGGGCGAGTCGGAGATATGAAATGGGGCGAGCTTTCTTT	CASSDFRGASRRYEMGRAFF
TRBV29-1	TRBJ2-7	few	TRBD2	TGCAGCGTTGTGACTAGCGGGACCTACGAGCAGTACTTC	CSVVTSGTYEQYF
TRBV30	TRBJ2-1	NA	TRBD2	TGTGCCGGGGGGGTAGCGGGAGTCGGCAATGAGCAGTTCTTC	CAGGVAGVGNEQFF
TRBV28	TRBJ1-5	few	NA	TGTGCCAGCAGTTCCCAGGGGTTTGGCAATCAGCCCCAGCATTTT	CASSSQGFGNQPQHF
TRBV5-8	TRBJ1-5	NA	TRBD1	TGTGCCAGCAGCAGGACGACAGGGCAATATAGCAATCAGCCCCAGCATTTT	CASSRTTGQYSNQPQHF
TRBV7-2	TRBJ1-2	NA	TRBD1	TGTGCCAGCAGCGAAACGGGACAGGGATTGAGATACACCTTC	CASSETGQGLRYTF
TRBV4-2	TRBJ1-5	NA	NA	TGTGCCAGCAGCCAAGGGACAGAGGATAGCAATCAGCCCCAGCATTTT	CASSQGTEDSNQPQHF
TRBV5-6	TRBJ1-6	NA	NA	TGTGCCAGCAGCAGGGAGAGGAATTCACCCCTCCACTTT	CASSRERNSPLHF
TRBV5-6	TRBJ1-6	NA	TRBD1	TGTGCCAGCAGCTTGGCCGACAGGGTAAATTCACCCCTCCACTTT	CASSLADRVNSPLHF
TRBV4-3	TRBJ2-7	NA	NA	TGCGCCAGCAGCCAAGATTTGACACGGAACTCCTACGAGCAGTACTTC	CASSQDLTRNSYEQYF
TRBV12-3/TRBV12-4	TRBJ1-5	NA	TRBD1	TGTGCCAGCTCGGGACAGAGCAATCAGCCCCAGCATTTT	CASSGQSNQPQHF
TRBV4-2	TRBJ2-1	few	TRBD2	TGTGCCAGCAGCCAAGTCAATCATAAGGGACTAGCAGGGAATGAGCAGTTCTTC	CASSQVNHKGLAGNEQFF
TRBV3-1/TRBV3-2	TRBJ2-7	NA	TRBD2	TGTGCCAGCAGCCAATCCCCGGGACTAGGGGACGAGCAGTACTTC	CASSQSPGLGDEQYF
TRBV28	TRBJ2-7	NA	NA	TGTGCCAGCAGTTCTTCCTACGAGCAGTACTTC	CASSSSYEQYF
TRBV9	TRBJ1-1	NA	NA	TGTGCCAGCTCCCGAGGGCCGCCGGGAACTGAAGCTTTCTTT	CASSRGPPGTEAFF
TRBV6-5	TRBJ2-1	few	TRBD1	TGTGCCAGCGGGAGACAGGGTCTGTACAATGAGCAGTTCTTC	CASGRQGLYNEQFF
TRBV6-5	TRBJ1-1	NA	TRBD1	TGTGCCAGCAGTCGGGACAGGGATAGGACTGAAGCTTTCTTT	CASSRDRDRTEAFF
TRBV4-3	TRBJ1-6	NA	NA	TGCGCCAGCAGCCAAGATCTCAGGGCCCGGCTGAATTCACCCCTCCACTTT	CASSQDLRARLNSPLHF
TRBV7-3	TRBJ1-1	NA	NA	TGTGCCAGCAGTTACTCTACAGGGAACACTGAAGCTTTCTTT	CASSYSTGNTEAFF
TRBV4-2	TRBJ2-2	NA	NA	TGTGCCAGCAGCCCGACTACTTACACCGGGGAGCTGTTTTTT	CASSPTTYTGELFF
TRBV13	TRBJ2-1	NA	NA	TGTGCCAGCAGCGCAGACCGGAGGGGTGAGCAGTTCTTC	CASSADRRGEQFF
TRBV11-3	TRBJ1-1	NA	TRBD1	TGTGCCAGCAGCCCGGGACAGAAGAGGGCTGAAGCTTTCTTT	CASSPGQKRAEAFF
TRBV7-2	TRBJ1-2	once	NA	TGTGCCAGCAGCTTAGAGCTCTTTAACTATGGCTACACCTTC	CASSLELFNYGYTF
TRBV30	TRBJ1-2	NA	NA	TGTGCCTGGATAAGGCCGGGGCGGGACGGCTACACCTTC	CAWIRPGRDGYTF